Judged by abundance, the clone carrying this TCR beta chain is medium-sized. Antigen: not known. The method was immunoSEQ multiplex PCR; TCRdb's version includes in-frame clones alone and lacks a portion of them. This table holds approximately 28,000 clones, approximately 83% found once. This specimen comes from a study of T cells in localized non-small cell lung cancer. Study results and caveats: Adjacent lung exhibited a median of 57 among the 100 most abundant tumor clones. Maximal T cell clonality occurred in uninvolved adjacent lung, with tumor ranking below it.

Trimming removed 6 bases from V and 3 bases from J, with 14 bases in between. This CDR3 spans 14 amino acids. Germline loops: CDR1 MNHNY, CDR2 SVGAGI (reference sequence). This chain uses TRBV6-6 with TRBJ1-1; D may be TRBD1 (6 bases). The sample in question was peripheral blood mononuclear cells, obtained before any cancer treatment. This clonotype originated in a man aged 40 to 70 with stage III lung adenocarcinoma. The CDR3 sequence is CASRTTGLHTEAFF. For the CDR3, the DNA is TGTGCCAGCAGGACTACAGGGCTCCACACTGAAGCTTTCTTT.